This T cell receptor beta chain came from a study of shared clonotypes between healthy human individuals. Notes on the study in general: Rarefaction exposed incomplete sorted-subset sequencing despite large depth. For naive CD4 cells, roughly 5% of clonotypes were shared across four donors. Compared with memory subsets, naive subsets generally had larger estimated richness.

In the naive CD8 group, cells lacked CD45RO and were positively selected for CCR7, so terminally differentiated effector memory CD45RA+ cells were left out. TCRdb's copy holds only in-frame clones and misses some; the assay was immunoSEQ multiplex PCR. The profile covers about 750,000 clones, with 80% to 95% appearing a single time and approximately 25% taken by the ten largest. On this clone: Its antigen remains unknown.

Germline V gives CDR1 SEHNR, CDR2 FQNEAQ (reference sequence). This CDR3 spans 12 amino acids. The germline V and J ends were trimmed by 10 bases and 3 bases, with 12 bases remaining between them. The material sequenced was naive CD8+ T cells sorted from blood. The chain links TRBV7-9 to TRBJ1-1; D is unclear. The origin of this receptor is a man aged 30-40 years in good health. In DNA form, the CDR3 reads TGTGCCACCGAATGGCAGGACACTGAAGCTTTCTTT. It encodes CATEWQDTEAFF.